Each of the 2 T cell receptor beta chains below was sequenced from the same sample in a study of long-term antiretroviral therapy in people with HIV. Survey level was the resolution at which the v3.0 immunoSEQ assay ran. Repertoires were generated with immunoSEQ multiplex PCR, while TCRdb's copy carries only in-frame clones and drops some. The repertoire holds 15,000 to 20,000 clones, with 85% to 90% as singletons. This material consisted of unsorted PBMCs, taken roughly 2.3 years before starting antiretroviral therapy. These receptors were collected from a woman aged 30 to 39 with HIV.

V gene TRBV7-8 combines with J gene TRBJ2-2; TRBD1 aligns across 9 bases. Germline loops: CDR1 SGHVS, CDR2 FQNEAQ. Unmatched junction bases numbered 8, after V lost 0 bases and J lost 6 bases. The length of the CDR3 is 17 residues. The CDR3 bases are TGTGCCAGCAGCTTAGCGACCGGGACAGGGTTTGCCGGGGAGCTGTTTTTT. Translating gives CASSLATGTGFAGELFF.

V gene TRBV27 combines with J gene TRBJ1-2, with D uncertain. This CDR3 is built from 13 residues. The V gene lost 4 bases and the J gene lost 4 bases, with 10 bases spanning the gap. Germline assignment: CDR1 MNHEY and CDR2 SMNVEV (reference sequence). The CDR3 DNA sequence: TGTGCCAGCAGTTCTGGGCCGATCTATGGCTACACCTTC. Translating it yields CASSSGPIYGYTF.